The entry below describes one T cell receptor (beta chain). Its antigen is unknown. These data originate in a study of T cell responses to AZD1222 COVID-19 vaccine. Study-level points and caveats: Repertoire samples came only from after the peak T cell response.

Some clones are missing from TCRdb's copy, which holds only in-frame ones; the method was immunoSEQ multiplex PCR. The sample consists of around 80,000 clones, under 90% of them appearing once. The germline V and J ends were trimmed by 1 base and 4 bases, with 11 bases remaining between them. Germline V CDR1 and CDR2: LNHDA, SQIVND (reference sequence). This CDR3 spans 15 amino acids. The receptor was isolated from an adult who received the AZD1222 COVID-19 vaccine. The starting material was peripheral blood, obtained 28 days after the second AZD1222 dose. V gene TRBV19 combines with J gene TRBJ1-5, with D maybe TRBD1 (6 bases). Written as DNA, the CDR3 is TGTGCCAGTAGTATAGGTCCGCAGGGGAATCAGCCCCAGCATTTT. It specifies CASSIGPQGNQPQHF.